The following is a T cell receptor beta chain sequence with its context. No cognate antigen has been identified for it. Base qualities are not provided; no much larger clone lies one nucleotide away. TCRB and TCRAD loci were amplified from a standardized quantity of quality-controlled genomic DNA using the immunoSEQ multiplex PCR assay. Amplicons spanned the V(D)J region at a length sufficient to cover the CDR3 and identify V and J genes. The amplicons were sequenced on an Illumina platform via the commercial immunoSEQ service. From the authors' description of their analysis: Corrections for primer bias and sequencing errors followed previously described methods, while TCRAD and TCRB definitions were based on the IMGT database. immunoSEQ Analyzer 3.0 and VDJTools were used for repertoire analysis, which covered basic statistics, V/J segment usage, diversity estimates, rarefaction and pairwise overlap. To estimate diversity, the Chao1, ChaoE, Efron-Thisted, Shannon and inverse Simpson indices were applied, and diversity was also estimated on datasets down-sampled to the smallest sample. Repertoire overlap was assessed by strict matching of CDR3 nucleotide sequence, V gene and J gene, and clustering was done by Jaccard-based multidimensional scaling. The source is immuneACCESS, and TCRdb retained only in-frame sequences with V and J called. Part of the clones is not carried over; for the studies checked, unresolved V genes explain less than half of this, and the remainder is unexplained. V, J and clone size are those of that table, while D and trimming were read from the DNA. The sample profile shows 55,000 to 70,000 clones; nearly 95% of them were found once. Less than 7% of the sample is taken by the ten largest.

The data derive from a study of human thymus T cells (dated by TCRdb to the early 2020s). Study-wide context: The study characterized TCR alpha and beta repertoires from fewer than ten infant thymus samples and a few related peripheral blood samples. The cohort included about 6 male and a couple of female infants, with donor ages spanning 7 to 244 days. Here is what the overall study found, with its caveats: On average, thymus samples gave roughly 800,000 unique TCRB clonotypes, whereas blood samples gave around 84,000. Biased V and J gene segment usage appeared to be present in both thymic and peripheral blood repertoires.

The donors were immunologically healthy infants in Finland who had open corrective cardiac surgery for congenital heart defects. During surgery, a small roughly 0.45-1 mL aliquot of peripheral blood was collected from four of the eight donors. For blood samples, genomic DNA was extracted from all available leukocytes instead of from a fixed number of cells. Erythrocytes were removed from blood with ACK lysis buffer, and the leukocytes were stored as pellets at -70 °C. A QIAsymphony instrument was used to extract genomic DNA from frozen cell pellets. The CDR3 goes from the cysteine to the phenylalanine over 11 residues. CDR3 DNA is the only sequence kept; it has 33 bases, read in frame from the first base.

Sequenced input: blood. This clonotype originated in a boy in the first two years of life with a congenital heart defect but otherwise immunologically healthy. The sequence is built from TRBV21-1 and TRBJ1-2. TRBV21-1 is deemed a pseudogene. The CDR3 region reads CASSKYYGYTF. The bases are TGTGCCAGCAGCAAGTACTATGGCTACACCTTC.